This T cell receptor beta chain was obtained from a study of cytomegalovirus exposure and HLA in healthy donors (dated 2017 in TCRdb). With respect to the entire study: An earlier analysis of around 600 of the donors reported about 250 Gb of sequence data and some 120 million unique TCR beta sequences from 150 million to 200 million T cells. The number of donors typed differed by locus, with about 629-630 for A, B, C, DRB1 and DQB1, 522 for DQA1, about 610 for DPA1, and some 470 for DPB1. Donor age, sex, ethnicity and CMV serostatus were collected together with the repertoire data. Of the roughly 400 genotyped donors, 65% to 90% were placed in the genetic ancestry cluster associated with self-reported Caucasian donors. HLA typing covered class I and class II loci at four-digit resolution. A later genetic analysis took genome-wide SNP genotypes for about 55% of the roughly 670 donors and used that subset as a discovery cohort. Among over 350 genotyped donors of the cohort, an average of approximately 230,000 unique TCR beta nucleotide sequences were sequenced per donor, around a sixth of them non-productive. A handful of DR-DQ haplotypes were handled as single units for association and clustering because linkage in the cohort was strong. Rather than drawing on any new phenotypic data, the later analysis identified candidate immune exposures from TCR beta sequences and the way those sequences occurred across donors. Around 320 gigabases of sequencing data and approximately 85 million unique TCR sequences were included in an early release covering around 600 HLA-typed donors. Using immunosequencing, the study profiled T cell repertoires from about 620 subjects and related those repertoires to cytomegalovirus serostatus. In addition to the first cohort of approximately 650 subjects, a separate validation cohort of 100 to 150 different subjects was used. In an earlier analysis of about 590 of the donors, high-throughput TCR beta sequencing was used to judge whether each TCR beta V gene segment behaved as functional or pseudogenic. High-throughput TCR immunosequencing, statistical association of individual TCRs with disease status, and machine learning were combined to predict cytomegalovirus infection status. To study patterns of TCR occurrence, a later analysis re-analyzed previously published TCR beta repertoires from 666 donors and added high-resolution HLA genotyping. All discovery cohort repertoires had been generated using a single sequencing platform. The aim of the study was to test whether cataloging public T cell receptors could identify signatures of past pathogen exposure.

The method was the immunoSEQ multiplex PCR assay. For the multiplex PCR, a mixture combining 60 forward primers for TCR Vbeta segments and 13 reverse primers for TCR Jbeta segments was used. The CDR3 region of rearranged TCR beta genes was amplified from genomic DNA with a multiplex PCR assay. Amplified TCR beta libraries were sequenced as 87-base-pair reads on the Illumina HiSeq System. In the authors' own workflow: A later analysis tallied tens of millions of unique TCR beta chains across the 600 to 700 repertoires, and some 12 million of those chains were shared by two or more donors. To remove PCR and sequencing errors, raw reads were error-corrected and collapsed into unique sequences using a nearest-neighbor algorithm that merged closely related sequences. CDR3 sequences were aligned to IMGT reference sequences to assign V, D and J gene segments. For a sequence to be retained, a match of at least six nucleotides to both a V gene segment and a J gene segment was required. A rearrangement was called productive if the CDR3 had no stop codons and remained in frame with V and J, and every other rearrangement was called non-productive. CDR3 was defined according to IMGT convention as the region running from the second conserved V-encoded cysteine to the conserved J-encoded phenylalanine. The earlier analysis of 500 to 600 of the donors excluded sequences that lacked an unambiguous match to a single V gene segment. In an earlier analysis of 450 to 700 of the donors, V segments were called functional above 56.7% productive rearrangements and were called segregating when the between-donor standard deviation exceeded 5%. A statistical classification framework was built to diagnose cytomegalovirus status from the catalog of TCR beta chain sequences. In a later analysis, V and J genes were assigned by comparing TCR nucleotide sequences against IMGT/GENE-DB human TR gene sequences. The TCRdist pipeline was used in a later analysis to assign CDR3 sequences and most-parsimonious VDJ recombination scenarios. In a later analysis, each TCR beta chain was defined by its CDR3 amino acid sequence together with its V-gene family, and reads without a unique V-gene family were excluded. To address suspected cross-contamination and a sequencing artifact, a later analysis removed under 600 highly shared, low-generation-probability nucleotide sequences. For each public chain, a later analysis derived a clonal expansion index from normalized ranks of inferred template counts within each repertoire. A later analysis computed generation probabilities with a VDJ recombination model fitted to out-of-frame rearrangements, and checked the results against IGoR. In a later analysis, TCR-TCR, TCR-HLA and TCR-CMV co-occurrence was scored with hypergeometric tests, and a repertoire-size bias correction was applied to TCR pairs. To estimate false discovery rates, a later analysis permuted the HLA or CMV assignments 20 times. A later analysis grouped co-occurring TCRs with DBSCAN, adding TCRdist sequence similarity when clustering within HLA-allele-positive subsets. Repertoires with fewer than 30,000 or more than 120,000 public chains, plus five repertoires with anomalous nucleotide sharing, were excluded from co-occurrence clustering. TCRdb stores this immuneACCESS table with in-frame sequences only. Part of the clones is absent; in the studies checked, under half of the shortfall reflects unresolved V genes, and no reason is known for the rest. V, J and clone size are taken as reported in that table, and D and trimming were inferred from the DNA itself. Present in this sample are more than 95,000 clones, around 82% of which were seen just once. The ten largest clonotypes hold roughly 1.7% of the sample.

The cohort was made up of around 720 healthy bone marrow donors. Cohort members were all nominally healthy when sampled, although unrecorded immune exposures were likely present. The donor was CMV seronegative and was included in the group of under 450 seronegative cohort members. A peripheral blood sample was collected from each donor, and TCR beta sequencing was performed on peripheral blood mononuclear cells. Genomic DNA was extracted from the blood cell samples with the Qiagen DNeasy Blood Extraction Kit. The CDR3 contains 20 residues, cysteine and phenylalanine counted. CDR3 DNA only is kept here, 60 bases in frame from base 1. The paper's findings and limits, for the study overall: A few of the identified cytomegalovirus-associated TCR beta chains were confirmed in vitro to be specific for cytomegalovirus antigens. Because HLA typing was unavailable for some donors at each locus, only the typed subset was used in association tests. A later analysis found that most CMV-associated TCR beta chains appeared HLA-restricted, with HLA associations seemingly driven largely by CMV exposure. The authors suggested that the approach could potentially be generalized to other disease states and immunological phenotypes. Most TCR sequences were seen in very few donors, while some public TCRs were found in many individuals. Strong co-occurrence of HLA alleles, especially DR and DQ, made assigning TCR associations to individual alleles difficult. A later analysis reported that several top co-occurrence clusters appeared linked to parvovirus B19, influenza, CMV and Epstein-Barr virus. Linkage disequilibrium might explain the correlated functional status among segregating V segments, but an unknown experimental factor could not be ruled out. In a later genetic analysis, a missense DCLRE1C variant was associated with V-gene and J-gene trimming of TCR beta chains, and the association was replicated in an independent cohort. Specific HLA alleles were associated with 15,000 to 20,000 TCR beta sequences at a false discovery rate of 0.05 in a later analysis. In a later genetic analysis, fewer N-insertions in productive TCRs were reported among donors in an Asian-associated ancestry cluster than the roughly 700-donor mean. Immune exposure information for the cohort was limited to CMV serostatus. Because the 87-base-pair reads could not distinguish some IMGT-functional V segments, including TRBV6-2 and TRBV6-3, those segments were excluded. Around 16 rarely observed V segments, including chromosome 9 orphons, were excluded from the earlier analysis of approximately 500 of the donors because counts were too low. A total of fewer than 200 TCR beta chains were listed by the study as associated with cytomegalovirus. The presence/absence analyses assumed that sequencing depth was roughly uniform across donors, and that assumption may not be true. A later analysis found that HLA-associated TCR beta chains were more clonally expanded and had lower generation probabilities than equally common non-associated chains. Cytomegalovirus status was reported to be diagnosed by the classifier with high specificity and sensitivity in both the original and validation cohorts. In an earlier analysis of 587 of the donors, most TCR beta V segments appeared in productive rearrangements about 90% or about 30% of the time, broadly matching IMGT annotations. A further reported finding was that TCR beta sequences accurately predicted the HLA-A and HLA-B alleles for most subjects in the first cohort. In a later analysis, the rate of TCR association differed among HLA loci, with DRB1 alleles having the most associated TCRs and HLA-C alleles having the fewest. A cluster of highly shared sequence variants was judged likely to represent a technical artifact of the sequencing pipeline. Only TCR beta chains were sequenced in this cohort, and the absence of alpha or paired-chain data limited detectable features.

Remarks on this clone: Its cognate antigen has yet to be identified. Base qualities are not at hand, and no much larger clone is one base apart.

Rearrangement joined TRBV21-1 to TRBJ1-2; the tabulated D call, TRBD1, remains unverified against the DNA. TRBV21-1 is classified as a pseudogene. The material sequenced was PBMCs. The sequence derives from a woman aged 40 to 55 in good health and CMV-seronegative. This receptor has the CDR3 CASSNGEFGDRGRLGYGYTF. The DNA reads TGTGCCAGCAGCAATGGGGAGTTTGGGGACAGGGGTCGTTTAGGCTATGGCTACACCTTC.